Listed below are T cell receptor beta chains from one sample, sequenced in a study of blood T cell repertoires in COVID-19. Data came from immunoSEQ multiplex PCR; TCRdb stores just in-frame clones and leaves some out. The repertoire holds 300,000 to 350,000 clones, with 90% as singletons. Sequencing used peripheral blood. Receptor source: a woman aged 40 to 49 with COVID-19, enrolled during active disease. Each CDR3 is given with its conserved first and last residue. A D gene is named only where the DNA matches it firmly. Size is stated for part of the rows, as once, few or many counts, or as a class when the clone is expanded.

TRBJ1-2 TRBV5-1 TRBD1 NA TGCGCCAGCAGCTTGGCTCCAGGACAGGGGGAGAACTATGGCTACACCTTC CASSLAPGQGENYGYTF
TRBJ1-3 TRBV25-1 TRBD1 NA TGTGCCAGCAGTGGGATACCGGGACAGGTCGCAAACACCATATATTTT CASSGIPGQVANTIYF
TRBJ1-2 TRBV29-1 NA NA TGCAGCGTTTCGGGTAACTATGGCTACACCTTC CSVSGNYGYTF
TRBJ1-2 TRBV20-1 NA NA TGCAGTGCTAGTGACCTTATAGGGGGGGACTATGGCTACACCTTC CSASDLIGGDYGYTF
TRBJ1-3 TRBV29-1 NA NA TGCAGCGCCCGAGACTCTGGAAACACCATATATTTT CSARDSGNTIYF
TRBJ2-3 TRBV7-9 NA once TGTGCCAGCAGCTTAGGCCCACAGGTTTTCCCTCAGGGTACGCAGTATTTT CASSLGPQVFPQGTQYF
TRBJ1-4 TRBV6-6 NA once TGTGCCAGCAGTTACTCGAGGCAGGGAGGTGAAAAACTGTTTTTT CASSYSRQGGEKLFF
TRBJ1-5 TRBV27 NA few TGTGCCAGCAGTTTAGCCCAGTTCAATCAGCCCCAGCATTTT CASSLAQFNQPQHF
TRBJ1-2 TRBV27 NA NA TGTGCCAGCAGTTTATTACAGCCGGGGGGGTATGGCTACACCTTC CASSLLQPGGYGYTF
TRBJ1-5 TRBV19 TRBD1 few TGTGCCAGTAGTATAGCAAACAGGGGGCATCAGCCCCAGCATTTT CASSIANRGHQPQHF
TRBJ1-5 TRBV19 NA NA TGTGCCAGTAGTATAGAGGGACACGTAATGAATAGCAATCAGCCCCAGCATTTT CASSIEGHVMNSNQPQHF
TRBJ1-2 TRBV19 NA NA TGTGCCAGTAGTATCGGCAGGGACTCCTATGGCTACACCTTC CASSIGRDSYGYTF
TRBJ1-2 TRBV3-1/TRBV3-2 NA NA TGTGCCAGCAGCCACCGGGGGGGCGATGGCTACACCTTC CASSHRGGDGYTF
TRBJ1-1 TRBV5-1 NA NA TGCGCCAGCAGCTCCCTCCTCGGGAGTGAAGCTTTCTTT CASSSLLGSEAFF
TRBJ1-4 TRBV29-1 NA NA TGCAGCGTTGAAGGGTTACCAGGTCGAAATGAAAAACTGTTTTTT CSVEGLPGRNEKLFF
TRBJ2-1 TRBV4-3 TRBD2 NA TGCGCCAGCAGCGCCCGGGACTACTACAATGAGCAGTTCTTC CASSARDYYNEQFF
TRBJ2-3 TRBV7-9 TRBD1 NA TGTGCCAGCAGCCCAAAGGGACAGGGAACGCAGTATTTT CASSPKGQGTQYF
TRBJ1-1 TRBV5-1 TRBD1 NA TGCGCCAGCAGTCCTACTTCGGGACAGGGCTTGTTGGGCACTGAAGCTTTCTTT CASSPTSGQGLLGTEAFF
TRBJ1-6 TRBV6-5 TRBD1 NA TGTGCCAGCAGTCACAAACAGGGGTGGGTTTCACCCCTCCACTTT CASSHKQGWVSPLHF
TRBJ2-1 TRBV20-1 NA NA TGCAGTGCTAGTGAGGGGCCGGCGTACAATGAGCAGTTCTTC CSASEGPAYNEQFF
TRBJ2-2 TRBV11-2 NA NA TGTGCCAGCAGCCTTCTTGAGGTCACCGGGGAGCTGTTTTTT CASSLLEVTGELFF
TRBJ2-2 TRBV4-3 TRBD2 NA TGCGCCAGCAGCCAAGAAGGCGGGGGGGCCTTTACCGGGGAGCTGTTTTTT CASSQEGGGAFTGELFF
TRBJ2-5 TRBV19 TRBD1 NA TGTGCCAGTAGTGGACGGACAGGGAAGACCCAGTACTTC CASSGRTGKTQYF
TRBJ2-7 TRBV5-5 TRBD2 NA TGTGCCAGCAGCTTGGGTAGCGGGGCCCATGAGCAGTACTTC CASSLGSGAHEQYF
TRBJ2-5 TRBV9 TRBD2 NA TGTGCCAGCAGCGTCTCCCCCGGACTAGCGGGAGAGACCCAGTACTTC CASSVSPGLAGETQYF
TRBJ2-1 TRBV11-2 TRBD2 NA TGTGCCAGCAGCCTTATGGGTAGCGGGAGGGCCGTCGTCAATGAGCAGTTCTTC CASSLMGSGRAVVNEQFF